This T cell receptor beta chain was found in a study of T-cell reconstitution after alpha-beta-depleted transplantation in children. This CDR3 contains 13 residues. V lost 6 bases and J 7 bases, leaving 13 bases between the germline ends. Germline V gene lookup returns CDR1 DFQATT and CDR2 SNEGSKA (reference sequence). The authors prepared the TCRbeta library with unique molecular identifiers. A single record per CDR3 protein comes from TCRdb applying MiXCR to the PCR reads. The repertoire has hundreds of thousands of distinct CDR3 sequences, under 9.5% of them found once; the top ten carry under 8%.

This material consisted of PBMCs, mostly from graft donor cells, taken 180 days after TCRalphabeta/CD19-depleted stem cell transplant. The source of this sequence is a male patient under 18 who had a stem cell transplant for acute lymphoblastic leukemia, so the T cells may come from the graft donor. The V and J genes are TRBV20-1 and TRBJ1-6; perhaps TRBD1 as D (5 bases). The CDR3 coding sequence is TGCAGTGCACTCCGGGACTTAAATTCACCCCTCCACTTT. Its protein product is CSALRDLNSPLHF.